This T cell receptor (beta chain) was sequenced during a study of T cells in Graves' hyperthyroidism and ophthalmopathy. General study findings and limits: Peripheral blood also featured most of the thyroid clonotypes expanded above 0.001.

TCR beta CDR3 region amplification was performed from RNA transcripts. First-round RT-PCR of the TCR CDR3 relied on the HTBI primer set. MiXCR was run by TCRdb on the multiplex PCR reads, yielding one entry per CDR3 protein. The table shows about 350,000 distinct CDR3 sequences, with around 18% occurring only once. This clonotype was recorded many times. What it binds is unknown. Germline is not matched at one junction end, which may reflect a read error. Germline CDR1 reads MNHEY; CDR2 reads SVGEGT. The CDR3 is 13 amino acids. Ophthalmopathy in the patients scored at least 3 on Clinical Activity Score and at least 4 on NOSPECS grade, lasting under 3 months.

Sequencing input: blood. This sequence was found in a woman aged 40 to 55 with Graves' ophthalmopathy. The chain employs TRBV6-2 or TRBV6-3 and TRBJ2-7; D possibly corresponds to TRBD2 (6 bases). The CDR3 nucleotides are TGTGCCACTCATATGCGGGAAACCTACGAGCAATACTTC. As protein: CATHMRETYEQYF.